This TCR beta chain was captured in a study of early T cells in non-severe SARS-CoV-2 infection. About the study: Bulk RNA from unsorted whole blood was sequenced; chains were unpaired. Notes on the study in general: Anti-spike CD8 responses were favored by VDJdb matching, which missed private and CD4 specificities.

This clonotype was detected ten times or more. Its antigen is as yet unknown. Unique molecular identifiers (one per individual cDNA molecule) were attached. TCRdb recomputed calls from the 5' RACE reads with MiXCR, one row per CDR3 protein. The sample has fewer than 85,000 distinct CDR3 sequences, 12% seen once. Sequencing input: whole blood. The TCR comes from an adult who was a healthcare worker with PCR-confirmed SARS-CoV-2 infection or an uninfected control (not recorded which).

The CDR3 spells CASSLRQGDMKYGYTF. CDR3 sequence (DNA): TGTGCCAGCAGTCTTCGACAGGGGGATATGAAGTATGGCTACACCTTC. The chain carries TRBV6-5 and TRBJ1-2, with 9 bases matching TRBD1. This CDR3 has 16 residues. Losses at the gene ends were 5 bases for V and 5 bases for J; bases not matched to a gene: 12. Germline lookup yields CDR1 MNHEY and CDR2 SVGAGI.